This T cell receptor (beta chain) was documented in a study of CD8+ T cells in alopecia areata. Extracted RNA was reverse transcribed into cDNA, the sequencing template. Assay used: immunoSEQ multiplex PCR; TCRdb lists only in-frame clones, some missing. Seen here are around 300,000 clones, 60% observed once, and the top ten hold about 0.9%. Study-wide points: Scalp clonality and expanded CD8+ clones among the top 100 were significantly decreased by tofacitinib. Just one nonresponder means the tie between baseline CD8+ expansion and response stays uncertain. Lesional scalp displayed greater clonality than normal scalp, most notably in alopecia totalis/universalis.

As for this clone: Its antigen is currently unknown.

Documented treatment: oral pan-JAK inhibitor, 5-10 mg twice daily. Both peripheral blood and punch biopsies of lesional scalp skin were obtained from patients who had alopecia areata. The sequences come from CD4+ T cells sorted from blood, collected at week 52, from a patient treated with tofacitinib. The sequence was collected from a human donor with alopecia areata.

The CDR3 sequence: CSVVGGKGYF. CDR3 coding DNA: TGCAGCGTTGTGGGGGGAAAGGGGTATTTT. This sequence joins TRBV29-1 and TRBJ2-3; D is possibly TRBD2 (6 bases). CDR3 length: 10 residues. The V and J ends lost 4 bases and 14 bases respectively, with 13 bases between them. Germline assignment: CDR1 SQVTM and CDR2 ANQGSEA.